This section outlines one TCR beta chain sequence together with its context. The antigen remains unidentified. The sample belongs to a study of shared clonotypes between healthy human individuals. The study, taken as a whole, reports: There were few donors, and this limited the genetic and exposure-history diversity represented.

The CDR3 contains 14 residues. The V gene lost 5 bases and the J gene lost 6 bases, with 17 bases spanning the gap. Germline V gene data show CDR1 as SGHNT and CDR2 as YENEEA. Running of the assay took place at deep level. Sequencing was performed with immunoSEQ multiplex PCR; in TCRdb, only in-frame clones are kept and a portion is missing. The table records about 470,000 clones, around 79% of them present only once. The sequence was collected from a middle-aged woman in good health. Some clones in this sample may be carry-over from other donors' samples. The chain joins TRBV11-3 to TRBJ2-7; the D is unclear. The sample consisted of PBMCs. CDR3 loop: CASSKGSPSGEQYF. The CDR3 DNA reads as TGTGCCAGCAGCAAAGGGTCCCCTTCGGGCGAGCAGTACTTC.